Presented here are 21 T cell receptor beta chains from one specimen sequenced in a study of T cell repertoires in cytomegalovirus infection. TCRdb re-derived calls from the reads in MiXCR, one entry per CDR3 protein. The sample lists some 680,000 distinct CDR3 sequences, approximately 34% occurring once. Sequencing was carried out using PBMCs. These receptors came from a human donor in good health (CMV status not recorded). Some clones in this sample may be carry-over from other donors' samples.

About this clonotype itself: Just one base apart from a much larger clone, this may be a read error. The rearrangement uses TRBV12-3 or TRBV12-4 and TRBJ1-2; D ambiguous. Trimming removed 8 bases at V and 4 bases at J, with 8 bases between. This CDR3 is built from 11 residues. The CDR3 loop reads CASCYLYGYTF. CDR3 bases: TGTGCCAGCTGCTATCTCTATGGCTACACCTTC.

The rearrangement joins TRBV19 to TRBJ1-1, with D perhaps matching TRBD1 (6 bases). Germline values: CDR1 LNHDA, CDR2 SQIVND (reference sequence). The V end was cut by 10 bases, the J end by 8 bases, with 20 bases between. This CDR3 is 13 amino acids long. CDR3 coding DNA: TGTGCCATCTCAACCCGAAGGGGGGCAGAAGCTTTCTTT. Translated, it gives CAISTRRGAEAFF.

This clonotype has only a few counts. The gene calls are TRBV7-2 and TRBJ1-1; D unresolved. The V gene's germline CDR1 is SGHTA and CDR2 FQGNSA. V was shortened by 1 base and J by 10 bases, with 19 bases between the two germline ends. This CDR3 is built from 15 residues. Here the CDR3 reads CASSLVFTGRHGAFF. The CDR3 bases are TGTGCCAGCAGCTTAGTCTTTACTGGGAGACACGGAGCTTTCTTT.

V is TRBV10-3 and J is TRBJ2-7; the D is unclear. Germline V lookup: CDR1 ENHRY, CDR2 SYGVKD. CDR3 length: 16 residues. V lost 4 bases and J 3 bases, leaving 19 bases between the germline ends. The CDR3 is CAISGLRDRINYEQYF. CDR3 sequence (DNA): TGTGCCATCAGTGGGCTCCGAGACCGGATTAACTACGAGCAGTACTTC.

This clonotype was observed many times. The chain couples TRBV7-6 to TRBJ1-5; no clear D gene. CDR3 length: 16 residues. The V gene's germline CDR1 is SGHVS and CDR2 FNYEAQ. Between the trimmed V and J ends, which lost 3 bases and 0 bases, there was a span of 12 bases. The CDR3 sequence is CASSLSGSYSNQPQHF. For the CDR3, the DNA is TGTGCCAGCAGCTTGTCGGGTTCTTATAGCAATCAGCCCCAGCATTTT.

The CDR3: CASRYLRGPKGSGYTF. The CDR3 DNA reads as TGTGCCAGCAGATACCTCAGGGGGCCGAAAGGTAGCGGCTACACCTTC. The gene calls are TRBV11-2 and TRBJ1-2; TRBD1 matches 8 bases. CDR1 is SGHAT and CDR2 is FQNNGV in the germline V gene. This CDR3 spans 16 amino acids. Unmatched junction bases numbered 17, after V lost 6 bases and J lost 8 bases.

The chain has TRBV14 and TRBJ2-1; TRBD1 or TRBD2 may be the D gene (5 bases each). The CDR3 consists of 17 residues. Germline V CDR1 and CDR2: SGHDN, FVKESK. V was clipped by 0 bases and J by 3 bases, with 15 bases between them. The CDR3 protein is CASSQDWGKMYYNEQFF. CDR3 in DNA: TGTGCCAGCAGCCAAGATTGGGGGAAAATGTACTACAATGAGCAGTTCTTC. The whole variable domain, remainder taken from reference TRBV14 and TRBJ2-1, is EAGVTQFPSHSVIEKGQTVTLRCDPISGHDNLYWYRRVMGKEIKFLLHFVKESKQDESGMPNNRFLAERTGGTYSTLKVQPAELEDSGVYFCASSQDWGKMYYNEQFFGPGTRLTVL.

The chain uses TRBV29-1 and TRBJ2-7; tentative D call: TRBD2 (6 bases). V was cut by 7 bases and J by 0 bases, with 10 bases left in between. The CDR3 has 12 amino acids. Per the germline V gene, CDR1 is SQVTM and CDR2 is ANQGSEA. The chain's CDR3 is CSGGENSYEQYF. The CDR3 nucleotides read TGCAGCGGGGGGGAGAACTCCTACGAGCAGTACTTC.

This clonotype was picked up a small number of times. The rearrangement uses TRBV7-8 and TRBJ2-1, with a weak D call TRBD2 (6 bases). Germline loops: CDR1 SGHVS, CDR2 FQNEAQ. The CDR3 loop spans 16 amino acids. V shed 2 bases and J shed 4 bases, with 15 bases lying between them. As DNA, the CDR3 is TGTGCCAGCAGCTTACGGGGACTGACGGATTACAATGAGCAGTTCTTC. This sequence encodes CASSLRGLTDYNEQFF.

This clonotype was counted only a few times. The rearrangement joins TRBV2 to TRBJ1-4, with unresolved D. The CDR3 runs 17 residues. Trimming removed 0 bases from V and 0 bases from J, with 11 bases in between. CDR1 SNHLY and CDR2 FYNNEI come from the germline V gene. CDR3 DNA sequence: TGTGCCAGCAGTGAAGCTCCCGGGATCACAACTAATGAAAAACTGTTTTTT. It codes for CASSEAPGITTNEKLFF.

As regards this clonotype: Given the absence of the conserved phenylalanine or tryptophan at the CDR3 end, a read error is likely. Because the CDR3's place on the DNA is in doubt, the DNA is left out and the CDR3 is given as listed by TCRdb. The chain employs TRBV28 and TRBJ2-7; the DNA was not compared with TRBD2, the D call given in the table. With termini counted, the CDR3 has 13 amino acids. Per the germline V gene, CDR1 is MDHEN and CDR2 is SYDVKM. The CDR3 region is CATSKGTSGTPRR.

This clonotype came up a few times. This sequence joins TRBV28 and TRBJ2-1; D is perhaps TRBD2 (6 bases). Trimming took 8 bases from V and 4 from J, leaving 18 bases between them. CDR3 length: 15 amino acids. Germline assignment: CDR1 MDHEN and CDR2 SYDVKM. CDR3 in amino acids: CASVRPPGAYNEQFF. The CDR3 DNA is TGTGCCAGCGTGAGACCCCCGGGAGCGTACAATGAGCAGTTCTTC.

The chain links TRBV11-3 to TRBJ1-4, with D possibly TRBD1 on 6 matching bases. The CDR3 is 14 residues long. Germline CDR1 reads SGHNT; CDR2 reads YENEEA. V lost 5 bases to trimming and J lost 6 bases, with 13 bases between them. This CDR3 is CASSEGGSDEKLFF. For the CDR3, the DNA is TGTGCCAGCAGCGAGGGGGGCAGTGATGAAAAACTGTTTTTT.

Notes on this clonotype: The junction does not match germline at one end; this may be a read error. This chain connects TRBV6-2 or TRBV6-3 to TRBJ2-7, with 10 positions matching TRBD1. Per germline, CDR1 MNHEY and CDR2 SVGEGT. The CDR3 loop spans 15 amino acids. CDR3 sequence (DNA): TGTGCCAGCAGGACTACAGACAGGGGGCTCTACGAGCAGCACTTC. This codes for CASRTTDRGLYEQHF.

Of note for this clonotype: The conserved final phenylalanine or tryptophan is absent from the CDR3, which likely points to a read error. The chain's CDR3 is CASKQTDNTEAFL. The CDR3 DNA follows: TGTGCCAGCAAGCAGACAGACAACACGGAAGCTTTCTTG. This chain joins TRBV28 and TRBJ1-1, with a weak D call TRBD1 (5 bases). The CDR3 runs 13 residues. Germline V gene lookup returns CDR1 MDHEN and CDR2 SYDVKM.

The chain has TRBV19 and TRBJ1-2; D is possibly TRBD1 (6 bases). The CDR3 totals 19 residues. Trimming took 3 bases from V and 0 from J, leaving 23 bases between them. Germline V gene sequence: CDR1 LNHDA, CDR2 SQIVND (reference sequence). This CDR3 is CASSIEADRTLRPNYGYTF. DNA of the CDR3: TGTGCCAGTAGTATTGAGGCGGACAGAACCCTCAGACCTAACTATGGCTACACCTTC.

A word on this clonotype: A much larger clone sits a single nucleotide away, making a read error possible. The chain recombines TRBV7-2 with TRBJ1-4; no clear D. Germline values: CDR1 SGHTA, CDR2 FQGNSA. This CDR3 region has 16 residues. CDR3 residues: CASRLRSAGRNEKLFF. The CDR3 bases are TGTGCCAGCCGCTTAAGGTCCGCAGGACGAAATGAAAAACTGTTTTTT. Full variable domain (missing parts from reference TRBV7-2 and TRBJ1-4): GAGVSQSPSNKVTEKGKDVELRCDPISGHTALYWYRQSLGQGLEFLIYFQGNSAPDKSGLPSDRFSAERTGGSVSTLTIQRTQQEDSAVYLCASRLRSAGRNEKLFFGSGTQLSVL.

The chain links TRBV30 to TRBJ1-1; TRBD1 might be the D (5 bases). Trimming took 4 bases from V and 4 from J, leaving 13 bases between them. CDR1 is GTSNPN, CDR2 SVGIG, per germline (reference sequence). The CDR3 length is 13 residues. CDR3 sequence: CAWNFDSSTEAFF. The CDR3 DNA reads TGTGCCTGGAACTTCGACAGTTCCACTGAAGCTTTCTTT.

The V call is TRBV19, the J call TRBJ2-1; TRBD2 aligns across 10 bases. Germline assignment: CDR1 LNHDA and CDR2 SQIVND (reference sequence). CDR3 length equals 14 residues. V lost 3 bases to trimming and J lost 4 bases; unmatched junction nucleotides: 0. CDR3 sequence reads: CASSMTSGYNEQFF. CDR3 nucleotide sequence: TGTGCCAGTAGTATGACTAGCGGGTACAATGAGCAGTTCTTC.

The CDR3 reads CASSSSGALAGGLKNIQYF. In nucleotides, the CDR3 is TGTGCCAGCAGCTCCTCGGGCGCCCTAGCGGGGGGCCTCAAAAACATTCAGTACTTC. The chain links TRBV7-8 to TRBJ2-4; TRBD2 aligns across 11 bases. The trim removed 4 bases at V and 3 bases at J, leaving 14 bases unmatched. Germline-derived CDR1 and CDR2 are SGHVS and FQNEAQ. This CDR3 has 19 residues.

The rearrangement joins TRBV6-1 to TRBJ1-5; 10 bases agree with TRBD1. The V and J ends lost 8 bases and 4 bases, in that order; junction bases with no gene match: 11. This CDR3 region has 16 residues. Germline-derived CDR1 and CDR2 are MNHNS and SASEGT. Written as DNA, the CDR3 is TGTGCCAGCTCCTCCGGGACAGGGGCTCCTAATCAGCCCCAGCATTTT. It encodes CASSSGTGAPNQPQHF.